This TCR beta chain was profiled in a study of blood T cell repertoires in COVID-19. For the study at large: Acute and convalescent COVID-19 samples came from the United States, Italy and Spain. Sources were T cells, B-cell-depleted T cells, or PBMCs; the material itself was cDNA or gDNA.

The authors' processing: For nucleated cells, counts were estimated from reference gene primer amplification. Some clones are missing from TCRdb's copy, which holds only in-frame ones; the method was immunoSEQ multiplex PCR. V and J calls and clone size are those listed in that table; D and trimming were worked out from the DNA. The sample includes over 150,000 clones, under 90% of them seen just once. This sequence was found in a human donor in a cohort sampled during active COVID-19. Sequenced: peripheral blood.

The CDR3 reads CASSTGTGNSPLHF. DNA of the CDR3: TGTGCCAGCTCAACCGGGACAGGGAATTCACCCCTCCACTTT. V is TRBV18 and J is TRBJ1-6, with TRBD1 matching over 9 bases. Germline assignment: CDR1 KGHSH and CDR2 LQKENI. This CDR3 has 14 residues. J gave up 7 bases and V 5 bases, and 3 bases lay outside the gene matches.